Following are 25 T cell receptor beta chains from one sample sequenced in a study of T cell repertoires in cytomegalovirus infection. TCRdb recomputed calls from the reads with MiXCR, one row per CDR3 protein. Among about 890,000 distinct CDR3 sequences listed, roughly a third were seen once. Antigen specificity for these receptors is unknown. Specimen: cultured CD8+ T cells from PBMCs, collected from culture after CMV antigen stimulation. These receptors were taken from a human donor in good health (CMV status not recorded). Some clones in this sample may be carry-over from other donors' samples.

This sequence joins TRBV7-9 and TRBJ1-3; D is ambiguous. This CDR3 is built from 16 residues. Trimming left V 0 bases short and J 1 base short, with 10 bases between. Germline values: CDR1 SEHNR, CDR2 FQNEAQ (reference sequence). CDR3 coding DNA: TGTGCCAGCAGCTTAGCAGCTTGGGGTTCTGGAAACACCATATATTTT. The encoded protein is CASSLAAWGSGNTIYF.

V gene TRBV19 combines with J gene TRBJ2-3; D is tentatively TRBD1 or TRBD2 (7 bases each). The CDR3 is 17 amino acids. V lost 0 bases and J 0 bases, leaving 13 bases between the germline ends. Germline V CDR1 and CDR2: LNHDA, SQIVND (reference sequence). The CDR3 is CASSIDQGGASTDTQYF. The CDR3 DNA is TGTGCCAGTAGTATAGATCAGGGGGGGGCCAGCACAGATACGCAGTATTTT. The variable domain in full, completed from reference TRBV19 and TRBJ2-3, reads DGGITQSPKYLFRKEGQNVTLSCEQNLNHDAMYWYRQDPGQGLRLIYYSQIVNDFQKGDIAEGYSVSREKKESFPLTVTSAQKNPTAFYLCASSIDQGGASTDTQYFGPGTRLTVL.

This clonotype was observed many times. The chain recombines TRBV7-8 with TRBJ2-5; D possibly corresponds to TRBD2 (5 bases). The length of the CDR3 is 15 residues. CDR1 is SGHVS and CDR2 is FQNEAQ in the germline V gene. The V end lost 3 bases, the J end lost 3 bases, and 14 bases lay between the germline ends. CDR3 DNA: TGTGCCAGCAGCTTCCCCAGCGGTGAAAAAGAGACCCAGTACTTC. Protein: CASSFPSGEKETQYF.

This clonotype turned up a few times. The chain combines TRBV6-2 or TRBV6-3 with TRBJ2-1; 10 positions agree with TRBD1. CDR1 is MNHEY and CDR2 is SVGEGT in the germline V gene. The CDR3 loop spans 13 amino acids. The V gene end was trimmed by 2 bases and the J gene end by 14 bases; junction bases not matched to a gene: 6. CDR3 sequence: CASSYERQGAKFF. CDR3 DNA sequence: TGTGCCAGCAGTTACGAAAGACAGGGGGCTAAGTTCTTC.

The rearrangement links TRBV5-3 to TRBJ2-7, with D possibly matching TRBD1 (5 bases). Being an ORF, TRBV5-3 has a function that is uncertain. This CDR3 is 14 amino acids long. The germline V and J ends were trimmed by 8 bases and 3 bases, with 18 bases remaining between them. The CDR3 protein is CASSVQDTLYEQYF. Written as DNA, the CDR3 is TGTGCCAGCAGCGTACAGGACACCCTCTACGAGCAGTACTTC.

The table lists this clonotype with a few counts. The CDR3 region has the DNA TGCGCCAGCAGCCAAGAAGGTCCTAGCGGGGGACGAACAGATACGCAGTATTTT. Residues: CASSQEGPSGGRTDTQYF. This rearrangement joins TRBV4-1 to TRBJ2-3; 10 bases agree with TRBD2. The junction had 9 bases not matched to a gene; V was cut back by 0 bases and J by 3 bases. The CDR3 covers 18 residues. Germline CDR1 and CDR2: MGHRA and YSYEKL.

V is TRBV4-1 and J is TRBJ1-3; TRBD1 agrees at 7 bases. Germline V gene lookup returns CDR1 MGHRA and CDR2 YSYEKL. V lost 0 bases, J lost 0 bases, and 2 bases stayed unmatched. The CDR3 consists of 16 residues. The CDR3 DNA is TGCGCCAGCAGCCAAGACCCAGGGGGCTCTGGAAACACCATATATTTT. Translated: CASSQDPGGSGNTIYF.

This clonotype was observed at least ten times. This sequence joins TRBV4-1 and TRBJ2-5; D is ambiguous. Trimming shortened V by 1 base and J by 5 bases, and 11 bases separated the two germline ends. Germline V gene lookup returns CDR1 MGHRA and CDR2 YSYEKL. The CDR3 length is 14 residues. The CDR3 DNA follows: TGCGCCAGCAGCCAAGGTCGGGTGACCGAGACCCAGTACTTC. The encoded protein is CASSQGRVTETQYF.

This clonotype was counted a few times. The rearrangement joins TRBV7-9 to TRBJ1-4, with D uncertain. V was cut by 1 base and J by 8 bases, with 14 bases left in between. Per the germline V gene, CDR1 is SEHNR and CDR2 is FQNEAQ (reference sequence). This CDR3 is built from 15 residues. CDR3 sequence reads: CASSLDFPGPEKLFF. Written as DNA, the CDR3 is TGTGCCAGCAGCTTAGACTTCCCGGGCCCAGAAAAACTGTTTTTT.

V and J are TRBV27 and TRBJ2-3; the D call may be TRBD1 or TRBD2 (6 bases each). Germline-derived CDR1 and CDR2 are MNHEY and SMNVEV (reference sequence). The V end was cut by 1 base, the J end by 1 base, with 15 bases between. The CDR3 consists of 17 residues. The CDR3 is CASSLWVGGYGTDTQYF. The CDR3, as DNA: TGTGCCAGCAGTTTATGGGTAGGGGGGTATGGCACAGATACGCAGTATTTT.

The rearrangement uses TRBV5-6 and TRBJ1-1; 8 nucleotides agree with TRBD1. This CDR3 is 14 amino acids long. CDR1 is SGHDT, CDR2 YYEEEE, per germline. With 5 bases clipped from V and 7 bases from J, the junction kept 10 bases outside the gene matches. The CDR3 loop reads CASSFGTGPYEAFF. CDR3 coding DNA: TGTGCCAGCAGTTTCGGGACAGGACCCTATGAAGCTTTCTTT.

This chain joins TRBV29-1 and TRBJ1-1, with 12 bases that match TRBD1. The V gene's germline CDR1 is SQVTM and CDR2 ANQGSEA. Trimming took 0 bases from V and 1 from J; bases not matched to a gene: 6. The CDR3 has 17 residues. The CDR3 DNA reads as TGCAGCGTTGAAGATCTTGGGACAGGGGGCCAGAACACTGAAGCTTTCTTT. It translates to CSVEDLGTGGQNTEAFF.

The chain carries TRBV2 and TRBJ1-1; D is perhaps TRBD1 (6 bases). Germline CDR1 reads SNHLY; CDR2 reads FYNNEI. The CDR3 runs to 15 residues. Trimming cost V 5 bases and J 0 bases, with 13 bases left between them. The DNA for the CDR3 is TGTGCCAGCAGTCAGGACAGCCCGATGAACACTGAAGCTTTCTTT. This translates into CASSQDSPMNTEAFF.

The rearrangement links TRBV7-2 to TRBJ1-5, with 10 nucleotides matching TRBD1. The length of the CDR3 is 16 residues. Germline CDR1 SGHTA, CDR2 FQGNSA. The V gene end was trimmed by 5 bases and the J gene end by 0 bases; junction bases not matched to a gene: 4. DNA of the CDR3: TGTGCCAGCAGCCAACGGGACAGGGGTAGCAATCAGCCCCAGCATTTT. Its protein product is CASSQRDRGSNQPQHF.

This clonotype has more than one count but fewer than ten. The V and J genes are TRBV27 and TRBJ1-1, with D tentatively TRBD1 (5 bases). The CDR3 covers 14 residues. The V gene lost 7 bases and the J gene lost 9 bases, with 21 bases spanning the gap. The V gene's germline CDR1 is MNHEY and CDR2 SMNVEV (reference sequence). CDR3 region: CASISRGGDWQAFF. The CDR3 region has the DNA TGTGCCAGCATTTCCCGGGGTGGGGACTGGCAAGCTTTCTTT.

In regard to this clonotype: A much larger clonotype is one base distant, so this may be a read error. The gene calls are TRBV6-6 and TRBJ2-3; perhaps TRBD1 as D (5 bases). CDR1 and CDR2 from the germline V gene are MNHNY and SVGAGI (reference sequence). V lost 5 bases to trimming and J lost 2 bases, with 8 bases between them. The CDR3 totals 13 residues. The chain's CDR3 is CASSDRNTDTQYF. CDR3 coding DNA: TGTGCCAGCAGTGACAGAAACACAGATACGCAGTATTTT.

Only a few counts were recorded for this clonotype. The chain carries TRBV2 and TRBJ1-2; D might be TRBD1 (5 bases). The germline V gene encodes CDR1 SNHLY and CDR2 FYNNEI. The V end lost 7 bases, the J end lost 5 bases, and 11 bases lay between the germline ends. CDR3 size: 12 residues. CDR3 bases: TGTGCCAGCACCAGGGAGAAATATGGCTACACCTTC. Translation gives CASTREKYGYTF.

The chain is built from TRBV20-1 and TRBJ1-1; TRBD1 aligns across 7 bases. The ends lost 0 bases at V and 1 base at J; junction bases unmatched: 5. Germline-derived CDR1 and CDR2 are DFQATT and SNEGSKA (reference sequence). There are 15 residues in the CDR3. The chain's CDR3 is CSARDWSGGNTEAFF. CDR3 DNA: TGCAGTGCTAGAGATTGGTCAGGGGGGAACACTGAAGCTTTCTTT.

The CDR3 sequence is CASTPGLAGHTDTQYF. The CDR3 nucleotides read TGTGCCAGCACTCCTGGACTAGCGGGGCACACAGATACGCAGTATTTT. V is TRBV27 and J is TRBJ2-3, with 12 bases that match TRBD2. J lost 2 bases, V lost 7 bases, and 7 bases had no gene match. From germline, CDR1 is MNHEY and CDR2 SMNVEV (reference sequence). The CDR3 spans 16 residues.

This clonotype was recorded only once. The chain has TRBV18 and TRBJ2-2; D is possibly TRBD1 (6 bases). The CDR3 length is 14 residues. The germline CDR1 and CDR2 sequences are KGHSH and LQKENI. V shed 8 bases and J shed 1 base, with 11 bases lying between them. For the CDR3, the DNA is TGTGCCAGCGAGACAGGTTTGAACACCGGGGAGCTGTTTTTT. This codes for CASETGLNTGELFF. Looking up the rest from reference TRBV18 and TRBJ2-2 gives the full variable domain: NAGVMQNPRHLVRRRGQEARLRCSPMKGHSHVYWYRQLPEEGLKFMVYLQKENIIDESGMPKERFSAEFPKEGPSILRIQQVVRGDSAAYFCASETGLNTGELFFGEGSRLTVL.

This clonotype was recorded a few times. This rearrangement joins TRBV6-2 or TRBV6-3 to TRBJ2-3; D not resolved. Trimming removed 6 bases from V and 6 bases from J, with 19 bases in between. The CDR3 is 15 amino acids. From germline, CDR1 is MNHEY and CDR2 SVGEGT. The CDR3 DNA follows: TGTGCCAGCAGCAGATCCCAGCCGGCGAGGGATACGCAGTATTTT. As protein: CASSRSQPARDTQYF.

This clonotype was counted only a few times. The rearrangement joins TRBV28 to TRBJ2-5, with 7 nucleotides matching TRBD1. CDR3 length: 15 residues. J lost 3 bases, V lost 2 bases, and 6 bases had no gene match. Germline V gives CDR1 MDHEN, CDR2 SYDVKM. CDR3 amino acids: CASSLNPGGKETQYF. The CDR3 bases are TGTGCCAGCAGTTTAAACCCAGGGGGTAAAGAGACCCAGTACTTC.

Only a few counts were recorded for this clonotype. The chain links TRBV6-5 to TRBJ2-1; 12 bases match TRBD2. CDR3 length: 15 residues. From germline, CDR1 is MNHEY and CDR2 SVGAGI. V shed 10 bases and J 7 bases; nucleotides not matched to a gene: 11. The CDR3 bases are TGTGCCACCCGCCTGACTAGCGGGGGAGGTAATGAGCAGTTCTTC. It yields the protein CATRLTSGGGNEQFF.

J is TRBJ1-5 and V is TRBV4-1; D not certain. This CDR3 is built from 16 residues. V lost 0 bases and J 2 bases, leaving 11 bases between the germline ends. CDR1 MGHRA and CDR2 YSYEKL come from the germline V gene. The CDR3 reads CASSQDWAGGNQPQHF. The CDR3, as DNA: TGCGCCAGCAGCCAAGATTGGGCAGGCGGCAATCAGCCCCAGCATTTT.

A remark on this clonotype: A much larger clone lies a single base off, so this may be a read error. This chain joins TRBV6-2 or TRBV6-3 and TRBJ1-1; TRBD1 aligns across 9 bases. The germline V gene encodes CDR1 MNHEY and CDR2 SVGEGT. There are 13 residues in the CDR3. V shed 7 bases, J shed 4 bases, and the junction held 4 bases outside the gene matches. The CDR3 sequence: CASTTTGGTEAFF. CDR3 sequence (DNA): TGTGCCAGCACCACGACAGGGGGCACTGAAGCTTTCTTT.